One and the same sample provided the 6 T cell receptor beta chains below, sequenced in a study of vaccination effects on CD4 cells after COVID-19. Expansion of antigen-specific CD4+ T cells with viral peptide pools was carried out by the ViraFEST assay before sequencing. Cells that had been cultured for ten to eleven days were the source of isolated CD4+ T cells. Each participant was administered two doses of either the BNT162b2 or the mRNA-1273 vaccine. Antigens for these TCRs are unknown. Clones were read by immunoSEQ multiplex PCR, and TCRdb kept only the in-frame ones, dropping some. The repertoire holds around 22,000 clones, with 76% as singletons. Source: CD4+ T cells from PBMCs cultured with HCoV-229E spike peptides, taken after COVID-19 vaccination. Receptors originate from a human donor who received a COVID-19 vaccine.

The chain couples TRBV20-1 to TRBJ2-2, with D possibly being TRBD2 (5 bases). CDR3 size: 11 residues. V was clipped by 4 bases and J by 7 bases, with 7 bases between them. Germline-derived CDR1 and CDR2 are DFQATT and SNEGSKA (reference sequence). The CDR3 DNA reads TGCAGTGCTATCCGGGGCGGGGAGCTGTTTTTT. This gives the protein CSAIRGGELFF.

This sequence joins TRBV7-9 and TRBJ2-5; D is ambiguous. Germline V CDR1 and CDR2: SEHNR, FQNEAQ (reference sequence). This CDR3 has 14 residues. V lost 1 base, J lost 2 bases, and 8 bases lay in between. In nucleotides, the CDR3 is TGTGCCAGCAGCTTAGACATAAAACAAGAGACCCAGTACTTC. Protein: CASSLDIKQETQYF. Combining the CDR3 with reference TRBV7-9 and TRBJ2-5 gives the whole variable domain DTGVSQNPRHKITKRGQNVTFRCDPISEHNRLYWYRQTLGQGPEFLTYFQNEAQLEKSRLLSDRFSAERPKGSFSTLEIQRTEQGDSAMYLCASSLDIKQETQYFGPGTRLLVL.

The J gene is TRBJ1-4, the V gene TRBV14; no clear D. V lost 2 bases and J lost 1, with 8 bases in between. This CDR3 spans 15 amino acids. Germline V gene sequence: CDR1 SGHDN, CDR2 FVKESK. The CDR3: CASSQKRQTNEKLFF. CDR3 DNA: TGTGCCAGCAGCCAAAAAAGACAAACTAATGAAAAACTGTTTTTT.

J is TRBJ1-1 and V is TRBV10-1, with D maybe TRBD1 (5 bases). V lost 6 bases and J lost 7, with 12 bases in between. The V gene's germline CDR1 is WNHNN and CDR2 SYGVQD (reference sequence). The length of the CDR3 is 12 residues. CDR3 region: CASRRPGGEAFF. DNA of the CDR3: TGCGCCAGCAGACGACCGGGGGGTGAAGCTTTCTTT.

CDR3 region: CASSEPPRGDTEAFF. The CDR3 DNA reads TGCGCCAGCAGTGAGCCCCCTAGGGGGGACACTGAAGCTTTCTTT. The chain joins TRBV10-2 to TRBJ1-1, with a possible D match to TRBD1 (6 bases). This CDR3 contains 15 residues. The V end was cut by 2 bases, the J end by 3 bases, with 13 bases between. The germline V gene encodes CDR1 WSHSY and CDR2 SAAADI.

In this sample, this clone is large. The genes are TRBV19 and TRBJ1-1; 9 nucleotides agree with TRBD1. Trimming at V came to 3 bases and at J to 4 bases, leaving 3 bases not matched to a gene. There are 14 residues in the CDR3. CDR1 LNHDA and CDR2 SQIVND come from the germline V gene (reference sequence). The CDR3 is CASSILTGGTEAFF. The CDR3 DNA reads as TGTGCCAGTAGTATCTTGACAGGGGGCACTGAAGCTTTCTTT.